The TCR beta chain under discussion was sequenced for a study of CD8 T cells in Susac syndrome. The V end was cut by 0 bases, the J end by 0 bases, with 11 bases between. The CDR3 spans 17 residues. Germline CDR1 reads LGHNA; CDR2 reads YNFKEQ. When the RNA was reverse transcribed, random hexamers were used with an input of roughly 0.5 to 1 ug. A multiplex approach, immunoSEQ multiplex PCR, amplified TCR beta CDR3 across 54 Vbeta and 13 Jbeta. One entry per CDR3 protein, called by TCRdb with MiXCR from the immunoSEQ multiplex PCR reads. The data show more than 150,000 distinct CDR3 sequences, with just under 95% seen just once and more than 0.2% held by the top ten. CD8+ and CD4+ T cells from blood underwent TCR beta sequencing. Both CD4+ and CD8+ T cells were negatively isolated, and TEMRA cells underwent FACS enrichment.

The sample comprised CD8+ T cells from PBMCs. The source of this sequence is a human donor with multiple sclerosis. V gene TRBV4-2 combines with J gene TRBJ2-2; tentative D call: TRBD2 (6 bases). DNA for the CDR3: TGTGCCAGCAGCCAAGAGAGCGGGCGACCGAACACCGGGGAGCTGTTTTTT. Protein: CASSQESGRPNTGELFF.